This TCR beta chain was recovered during a study of blood T cells in healthy people across ages. Study observations and caveats: Donors of long life had a larger count of naive CD4+ cells and greater diversity than aged donors.

V dropped 5 bases and J dropped 13; count of bases not matched to a gene: 14. This CDR3 is 15 amino acids long. Germline CDR1 MGHRA, CDR2 YSYEKL. A sample-barcoded 5' primer and a J-beta primer mix were used in a second PCR of roughly 7 to 11 cycles. TCRdb fed the 5' RACE reads into MiXCR, producing one record per CDR3 protein. The table includes more than 900,000 distinct CDR3 sequences, 29% detected once. Ten or more counts support this clonotype. No antigen is known for it. This sample was also put to use in a study of T cells of mothers and their children. That report notes: Reads recorded for TCR beta CDR3 numbered over 9 million per mother and about 3 million per child. Microchimeric T cell clones that persisted were not detected.

This TCR came from a woman aged 40 to 50 in good health. The chain combines TRBV4-1 with TRBJ1-5, with TRBD1 matching 10 bases. The sample taken for sequencing was blood. CDR3 DNA sequence: TGCGCCAGCAGCACTATAGGACAGGGGGGTGTTAATCAGCATTTT. This encodes CASSTIGQGGVNQHF.